These 25 T cell receptor beta chains were all obtained from the same sample, sequenced in a study of T cells in Graves' hyperthyroidism and ophthalmopathy (dated 2019 in TCRdb). Library prep was done by multiplex PCR. TCRdb lists the instrument as Illumina HiSeq 2000. The TCR beta CDR3 regions were amplified from RNA transcripts. The TCR CDR3 was subjected to a first round of RT-PCR using the HTBI primer set and the Qiagen OneStep RT-PCR kit. The public reads were quality trimmed at Q25 with fastp and then assembled into clones with MiXCR by TCRdb, keeping productive beta chains. Entries are consolidated by CDR3 protein sequence, retaining the most common genes and DNA. The sample yields 250,000 to 300,000 distinct CDR3 sequences; roughly an eighth were counted once. The ten largest clones add up to under 8% of the sample. The sequencing sample was made of blood. These receptors were taken from a woman in her 40s with Graves' hyperthyroidism.

This clonotype was counted ten times or more. The chain is built from TRBV6-1 and TRBJ1-1; TRBD1 matches at 12 bases. CDR3 length equals 16 residues. Germline assignment: CDR1 MNHNS and CDR2 SASEGT. The junction had 6 bases not matched to a gene; V was cut back by 3 bases and J by 4 bases. CDR3 in DNA: TGTGCCAGCAGTGACGGGACAGGGGGCGTCGGCACTGAAGCTTTCTTT. Translated: CASSDGTGGVGTEAFF.

The sample holds many counts of this clonotype. The V call is TRBV20-1, the J call TRBJ2-1; 9 nucleotides align to TRBD1. The CDR3 runs to 14 residues. Germline V gene lookup returns CDR1 DFQATT and CDR2 SNEGSKA (reference sequence). Losses at the gene ends were 3 bases for V and 2 bases for J; bases not matched to a gene: 2. CDR3 sequence (DNA): TGCAGTGCTAGGGGACAGGGCGCCTACAATGAGCAGTTCTTC. Encoded protein: CSARGQGAYNEQFF.

At least ten counts were recorded for this clonotype. The V gene is TRBV12-5, the J gene TRBJ2-3; D ambiguous. Germline V gene lookup returns CDR1 LGHNT and CDR2 FRNRAP. Trimming stripped 5 bases from V and 7 bases from J, with 7 bases between. This CDR3 is built from 11 residues. The CDR3 DNA is TGTGCTAGTGGTCCTCCGAATACGCAGTATTTT. Translating gives CASGPPNTQYF.

In this sample, this clonotype turned up many times. The gene calls are TRBV3-1 and TRBJ2-3; D is undetermined. V was trimmed by 5 bases and J by 4 bases, leaving 7 bases between them. This CDR3 has 12 amino acids. The germline V gene encodes CDR1 LGHDT and CDR2 YNNKEL (reference sequence). CDR3 coding DNA: TGTGCCAGCAGCACCCGGTCAGATACGCAGTATTTT. Protein sequence: CASSTRSDTQYF.

The V gene is TRBV2, the J gene TRBJ2-7, with TRBD1 as a possible D gene (6 bases). From germline, CDR1 is SNHLY and CDR2 FYNNEI. This CDR3 has 11 residues. Trimming removed 10 bases from V and 2 bases from J, with 9 bases in between. CDR3 amino acids: CATGQTYEQYF. Written as DNA, the CDR3 is TGTGCCACCGGACAGACCTACGAGCAGTACTTC.

This clonotype was seen repeatedly, ten times or more. The chain uses TRBV5-8 and TRBJ2-1; TRBD1 matches 7 bases. The germline V gene has CDR1 SGHTS and CDR2 YDEGEE. With 2 bases clipped from V and 4 bases from J, the junction kept 9 bases outside the gene matches. This CDR3 spans 16 amino acids. The CDR3 is CASSLRHRGPYNEQFF. Here the CDR3 DNA reads TGTGCCAGCAGCTTAAGACACAGGGGACCTTACAATGAGCAGTTCTTC.

This sequence joins TRBV11-2 and TRBJ2-2, with D possibly being TRBD1 (5 bases). There are 15 residues in the CDR3. Germline V gene lookup returns CDR1 SGHAT and CDR2 FQNNGV. The V end was cut by 5 bases, the J end by 2 bases, with 12 bases between. The DNA for the CDR3 is TGTGCCAGCAGCCAAAACAGGATAAACACCGGGGAGCTGTTTTTT. This gives the protein CASSQNRINTGELFF.

This clonotype was counted ten times or more. J is TRBJ1-2 and V is TRBV20-1; 9 nucleotides agree with TRBD1. CDR3 length: 14 residues. The J segment lost 6 bases and the V segment lost 4 bases, leaving 9 bases of the junction unmatched. Germline values: CDR1 DFQATT, CDR2 SNEGSKA (reference sequence). CDR3 region: CSATDPQGANGYTF. CDR3 sequence (DNA): TGCAGTGCTACCGACCCACAGGGGGCGAATGGCTACACCTTC.

This clonotype was seen many times. V usage is TRBV7-9 and J usage is TRBJ2-5; D is ambiguous. Between the trimmed V and J ends, which lost 3 bases and 2 bases, there was a span of 10 bases. Germline V CDR1 and CDR2: SEHNR, FQNEAQ (reference sequence). CDR3 size: 14 residues. CDR3 region: CASSFVAGQETQYF. The CDR3 DNA follows: TGTGCCAGCAGCTTCGTGGCAGGTCAAGAGACCCAGTACTTC.

This clonotype was observed many times. Written as DNA, the CDR3 is TGTGCCAGCAGCTTAGCGTCGTCGGGTAGAAACACCATATATTTT. Protein product: CASSLASSGRNTIYF. J is TRBJ1-3 and V is TRBV7-2, with D unresolved. CDR1 SGHTA and CDR2 FQGNSA come from the germline V gene. The V end lost 0 bases, the J end lost 5 bases, and 11 bases lay between the germline ends. The CDR3 has 15 residues.

This clonotype was counted many times. The chain recombines TRBV6-5 with TRBJ1-1; D is ambiguous. Germline V gene data show CDR1 as MNHEY and CDR2 as SVGAGI. The CDR3 spans 16 residues. V was shortened by 0 bases and J by 5 bases, with 16 bases between the two germline ends. The CDR3 sequence: CASSYSSQAVWTEAFF. CDR3 sequence (DNA): TGTGCCAGCAGTTACTCGAGCCAGGCCGTTTGGACTGAAGCTTTCTTT.

This clonotype was observed many times. The genes are TRBV28 and TRBJ2-7, with TRBD2 identical over 13 bases. J gave up 6 bases and V 4 bases, and 6 bases lay outside the gene matches. This CDR3 is 15 amino acids long. CDR1 is MDHEN, CDR2 SYDVKM, per germline. This chain's CDR3 is CASSSGLAGDSEQYF. DNA for the CDR3: TGTGCCAGCAGTTCTGGACTAGCGGGAGATAGCGAGCAGTACTTC.

The V gene is TRBV6-1, the J gene TRBJ2-3; D is possibly TRBD1 or TRBD2 (5 bases each). Trimming removed 7 bases from V and 2 bases from J, with 16 bases in between. This CDR3 has 15 amino acids. Germline V gives CDR1 MNHNS, CDR2 SASEGT. CDR3 amino acids: CASTDGAGITDTQYF. The CDR3, as DNA: TGTGCCAGCACCGACGGGGCCGGAATCACAGATACGCAGTATTTT.

This clonotype was seen repeatedly, ten times or more. The chain carries TRBV19 and TRBJ1-1; TRBD1 matches at 12 bases. V gave up 6 bases and J gave up 0 bases; unmatched junction bases: 5. This CDR3 is 16 amino acids long. The V gene's germline CDR1 is LNHDA and CDR2 SQIVND (reference sequence). The CDR3 coding sequence is TGTGCCAGTAGCTTCGGGACAGGGGGCTTGAACACTGAAGCTTTCTTT. Translation: CASSFGTGGLNTEAFF.

This clonotype has a count of ten or more. The rearrangement joins TRBV19 to TRBJ1-6; a weak D match, TRBD1 (6 bases). This CDR3 has 17 amino acids. V was clipped by 8 bases and J by 10 bases, with 27 bases between them. Germline CDR1 and CDR2: LNHDA and SQIVND (reference sequence). The CDR3 nucleotides are TGTGCCAGTTCCTCGGCTCAGTACAGGGCCCTCGGCTCACCCCTCCACTTT. It yields the protein CASSSAQYRALGSPLHF.

This clonotype has at least ten counts. This CDR3 is CASSLAFAGTRADTQYF. CDR3 nucleotide sequence: TGCGCCAGCAGCTTGGCCTTTGCGGGAACCAGGGCAGATACGCAGTATTTT. This sequence joins TRBV5-1 and TRBJ2-3; a possible D gene is TRBD2 (6 bases). Germline values: CDR1 SGHRS, CDR2 YFSETQ. This CDR3 region has 17 residues. Trimming pared 0 bases from V and 4 bases from J, leaving 18 bases between.

This clonotype occurred many times. J is TRBJ2-5 and V is TRBV5-8; weak D call: TRBD1 (6 bases). The germline CDR1 and CDR2 sequences are SGHTS and YDEGEE. The CDR3 loop spans 12 amino acids. The ends were cut back, 0 bases at V and 9 bases at J, with 9 bases in the middle. CDR3 DNA sequence: TGTGCCAGCAGCTTGGAAGACAGGCCCCAGTACTTC. This codes for CASSLEDRPQYF.

In this sample, this clonotype turned up many times. J is TRBJ2-1 and V is TRBV20-1; 12 bases align to TRBD1. This CDR3 region has 14 residues. The germline V gene has CDR1 DFQATT and CDR2 SNEGSKA (reference sequence). The V gene end was trimmed by 2 bases and the J gene end by 10 bases; junction bases not matched to a gene: 6. CDR3 DNA: TGCAGTGCTAGAAGGGACAGGGGGCAAGGAGAGCAGTTCTTC. Translation gives CSARRDRGQGEQFF.

The V gene is TRBV18, the J gene TRBJ2-1, with D tentatively TRBD1 or TRBD2 (6 bases each). V gave up 3 bases and J gave up 4 bases, with 13 bases separating them. Looked up from germline, CDR1 is KGHSH and CDR2 is LQKENI. The CDR3 loop spans 15 amino acids. The CDR3 bases are TGTGCCAGCTCACCTCCGGGGGCAGGGTACAATGAGCAGTTCTTC. It is translated as CASSPPGAGYNEQFF.

This clonotype came up many times. The chain links TRBV3-1 to TRBJ1-1; tentative D call: TRBD1 (5 bases). Germline CDR1 reads LGHDT; CDR2 reads YNNKEL (reference sequence). The CDR3 length is 14 residues. Trimming cost V 5 bases and J 3 bases, with 13 bases left between them. The chain's CDR3 is CASSKIDSDTEAFF. In DNA form, the CDR3 reads TGTGCCAGCAGCAAGATAGACAGTGACACTGAAGCTTTCTTT. The full variable domain, in which reference TRBV3-1 and TRBJ1-1 provide the parts outside the CDR3, is DTAVSQTPKYLVTQMGNDKSIKCEQNLGHDTMYWYKQDSKKFLKIMFSYNNKELIINETVPNRFSPKSPDKAHLNLHINSLELGDSAVYFCASSKIDSDTEAFFGQGTRLTVV.

The V call is TRBV3-1, the J call TRBJ1-4, with D maybe TRBD1 (6 bases). The germline gives CDR1 LGHDT, CDR2 YNNKEL (reference sequence). The CDR3 spans 19 residues. V dropped 4 bases and J dropped 0 bases, with 21 bases sitting between them. CDR3 in DNA: TGTGCCAGCAGCCCCCCCCCGTTGTGGGGGACATCAACTAATGAAAAACTGTTTTTT. This codes for CASSPPPLWGTSTNEKLFF. The full variable domain, with the rest looked up from reference TRBV3-1 and TRBJ1-4, is DTAVSQTPKYLVTQMGNDKSIKCEQNLGHDTMYWYKQDSKKFLKIMFSYNNKELIINETVPNRFSPKSPDKAHLNLHINSLELGDSAVYFCASSPPPLWGTSTNEKLFFGSGTQLSVL.

This clonotype showed up many times. This chain links TRBV6-4 with TRBJ1-5; D is uncertain. CDR1 and CDR2 (germline): MRHNA, SNTAGT. Deletions cut 2 bases from V and 3 bases from J, with 8 bases between. This CDR3 contains 14 residues. This CDR3 is CASSDRQDNQPQHF. CDR3 coding DNA: TGTGCCAGCAGTGACAGGCAAGACAATCAGCCCCAGCATTTT.

The chain is built from TRBV6-1 and TRBJ2-7; D unclear. Germline CDR1 MNHNS, CDR2 SASEGT. V was clipped by 7 bases and J by 2 bases, with 12 bases between them. The CDR3 has 13 amino acids. The CDR3: CASTNPTPYEQYF. CDR3 sequence (DNA): TGTGCCAGCACCAACCCCACACCCTACGAGCAGTACTTC.

The V and J genes are TRBV3-1 and TRBJ2-5; 8 nucleotides line up with TRBD1. The CDR3 loop spans 16 amino acids. Germline-derived CDR1 and CDR2 are LGHDT and YNNKEL (reference sequence). The ends lost 4 bases at V and 7 bases at J; junction bases unmatched: 14. The CDR3 is CASSPLRQGALGTQYF. The CDR3 region has the DNA TGTGCCAGCAGCCCCCTTAGGCAGGGGGCGCTTGGGACCCAGTACTTC.

This clonotype was seen more than once but under ten times. The V call is TRBV5-6, the J call TRBJ1-2; D uncertain. This CDR3 spans 13 amino acids. V was pared by 5 bases and J by 3 bases, with 11 bases between. CDR1 and CDR2 (germline): SGHDT, YYEEEE. In DNA form, the CDR3 reads TGTGCCAGCAGGCCCGCGGGGTACTATGGCTACACCTTC. Its translation: CASRPAGYYGYTF.